Presented here are 9 T cell receptor beta chains from one specimen sequenced in a study of a mutant IDH1 vaccine in newly diagnosed glioma. TCRdb's table, derived via immunoSEQ multiplex PCR, lists solely in-frame clones and lacks some. Among about 25,000 clones listed, 90% to 95% were seen once. Regarding time point: baseline, week 1 (first vaccination visit). Treatment in this sample: pre-vaccination baseline after standard-of-care therapy. The sample consisted of PBMCs, taken from a glioma patient treated with radiotherapy, temozolomide or both. Every receptor here comes from a middle-aged man with glioma.

The rearrangement joins TRBV9 to TRBJ1-5, with 9 positions matching TRBD1. This CDR3 is built from 14 residues. Germline V gives CDR1 SGDLS, CDR2 YYNGEE. V gave up 4 bases and J gave up 5 bases; unmatched junction bases: 4. CDR3 bases: TGTGCCAGCAGCTCTACAGGGGGCCATCAGCCCCAGCATTTT. It is translated as CASSSTGGHQPQHF.

J is TRBJ1-6 and V is TRBV4-1; no reliable D call. This CDR3 has 15 residues. V was clipped by 0 bases and J by 6 bases, with 9 bases between them. Germline CDR1 MGHRA, CDR2 YSYEKL. Here the CDR3 reads CASSQDNRVNSPLHF. For the CDR3, the DNA is TGCGCCAGCAGCCAAGATAACCGGGTTAATTCACCCCTCCACTTT.

This chain links TRBV4-2 with TRBJ2-5; possibly TRBD2 for D (5 bases). Looked up from germline, CDR1 is LGHNA and CDR2 is YNFKEQ. The V end was cut by 6 bases, the J end by 5 bases, with 13 bases between. The CDR3 is 13 residues long. CDR3 sequence: CASSYGVGETQYF. In DNA, the CDR3 is TGTGCCAGCAGTTACGGGGTAGGGGAGACCCAGTACTTC.

In this sample, this clone turned up once. This chain links TRBV5-1 with TRBJ1-1; maybe TRBD1 (6 bases). Trimming stripped 0 bases from V and 4 bases from J, with 13 bases between. CDR3 length: 15 amino acids. The V gene's germline CDR1 is SGHRS and CDR2 YFSETQ. DNA of the CDR3: TGCGCCAGCAGCTTGGCCGGACAGTCGGGCACTGAAGCTTTCTTT. Its protein product is CASSLAGQSGTEAFF.

CDR3 nucleotides: TGTGCCAGCAGCTTACGGCCAGGGTTCCACGAGCAGTACTTC. Amino acid sequence: CASSLRPGFHEQYF. The V and J genes are TRBV7-8 and TRBJ2-7, with D perhaps TRBD1 (5 bases). V dropped 2 bases and J dropped 5 bases, with 13 bases sitting between them. Germline V gives CDR1 SGHVS, CDR2 FQNEAQ. The CDR3 consists of 14 residues.

This clone was counted once. The CDR3 sequence is CASSLSFGPETQYF. The CDR3 DNA is TGTGCCAGCAGCTTAAGTTTCGGACCGGAGACCCAGTACTTC. The rearrangement links TRBV7-2 to TRBJ2-5; no clear D. The germline CDR1 and CDR2 sequences are SGHTA and FQGNSA. V was shortened by 2 bases and J by 5 bases, with 12 bases between the two germline ends. The CDR3 consists of 14 residues.

The CDR3 DNA sequence: TGTGCCAGCAGCCGGTTGAACACTGAAGCTTTCTTT. It is translated as CASSRLNTEAFF. The rearrangement uses TRBV6-5 and TRBJ1-1; D is undetermined. Trimming cost V 6 bases and J 0 bases, with 5 bases left between them. The CDR3 is made up of 12 amino acids. Germline CDR1 MNHEY, CDR2 SVGAGI.

This chain links TRBV11-1 with TRBJ1-2; D uncertain. Germline V gene lookup returns CDR1 SGHAT and CDR2 FQDESV (reference sequence). Trimming shortened V by 0 bases and J by 9 bases, and 11 bases separated the two germline ends. This CDR3 contains 13 residues. The CDR3 region has the DNA TGTGCCAGCAGCTTAGCGCGGGAAGCCAGCTACACCTTC. It is translated as CASSLAREASYTF.

The chain links TRBV4-3 to TRBJ2-2, with D hard to call. The CDR3 extends over 15 amino acids. Germline V gene lookup returns CDR1 LGHNA and CDR2 YSLEER. V lost 2 bases to trimming and J lost 7 bases, with 14 bases between them. The CDR3 nucleotides read TGCGCCAGCAGCCAAAGCAGGTGGAAAGACGGGGAGCTGTTTTTT. It is translated as CASSQSRWKDGELFF.